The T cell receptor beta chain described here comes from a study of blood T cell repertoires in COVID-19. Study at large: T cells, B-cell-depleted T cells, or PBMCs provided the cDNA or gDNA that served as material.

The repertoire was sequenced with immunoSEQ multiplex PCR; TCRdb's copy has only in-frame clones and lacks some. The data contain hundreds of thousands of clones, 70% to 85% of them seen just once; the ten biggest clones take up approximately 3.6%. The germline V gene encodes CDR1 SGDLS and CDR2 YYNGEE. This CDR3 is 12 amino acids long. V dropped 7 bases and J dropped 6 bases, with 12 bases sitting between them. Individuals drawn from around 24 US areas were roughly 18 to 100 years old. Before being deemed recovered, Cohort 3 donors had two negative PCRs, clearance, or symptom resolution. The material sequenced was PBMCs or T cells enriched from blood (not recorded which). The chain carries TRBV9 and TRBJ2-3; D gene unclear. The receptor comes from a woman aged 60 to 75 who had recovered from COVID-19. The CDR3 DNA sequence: TGTGCCAGCGGGCCCGCTGGGGATACGCAGTATTTT. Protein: CASGPAGDTQYF. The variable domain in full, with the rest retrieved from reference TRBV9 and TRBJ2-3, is DSGVTQTPKHLITATGQRVTLRCSPRSGDLSVYWYQQSLDQGLQFLIQYYNGEERAKGNILERFSAQQFPDLHSELNLSSLELGDSALYFCASGPAGDTQYFGPGTRLTVL.